The source of this TCR beta chain is a study of blood T cell repertoires in COVID-19. Assay used: immunoSEQ multiplex PCR; TCRdb lists only in-frame clones, some missing. The repertoire holds over 150,000 clones, with around nine tenths as singletons. The CDR3 has 16 residues. This TCR came from a man aged 45-65 years with acute or convalescent COVID-19. The sequencing input was peripheral blood. The genes are TRBV1 and TRBJ2-2; the D call TRBD2 from the table was never checked on the DNA. TRBV1 is a recognized pseudogene. The CDR3 loop is CTSSQGSGGYAGELFF. As DNA, the CDR3 is TGCACCAGCAGCCAGGGGTCGGGAGGATACGCCGGGGAGCTGTTTTTT.